This T cell receptor (beta chain) was observed in a study of blood T cell repertoires in COVID-19. The V segment lost 4 bases and the J segment 7 bases; nucleotides outside the gene matches: 9. CDR1 is LGHDT, CDR2 YNNKEL, per germline (reference sequence). The CDR3 sequence is 14 residues long. Here immunoSEQ multiplex PCR was the method, and the copy in TCRdb shows in-frame clones only, minus some. The sample lists 150,000 to 200,000 clones; about 83% were seen once. This rearrangement joins TRBV3-1 (or the pseudogene TRBV3-2) to TRBJ2-7; 8 nucleotides align to TRBD2. Sequences were obtained from peripheral blood. This clonotype was sampled from a human donor in a cohort sampled during active COVID-19. CDR3 in amino acids: CASSPLAVAGEQYF. CDR3 nucleotide sequence: TGTGCCAGCAGCCCTCTAGCGGTAGCGGGGGAGCAGTACTTC.